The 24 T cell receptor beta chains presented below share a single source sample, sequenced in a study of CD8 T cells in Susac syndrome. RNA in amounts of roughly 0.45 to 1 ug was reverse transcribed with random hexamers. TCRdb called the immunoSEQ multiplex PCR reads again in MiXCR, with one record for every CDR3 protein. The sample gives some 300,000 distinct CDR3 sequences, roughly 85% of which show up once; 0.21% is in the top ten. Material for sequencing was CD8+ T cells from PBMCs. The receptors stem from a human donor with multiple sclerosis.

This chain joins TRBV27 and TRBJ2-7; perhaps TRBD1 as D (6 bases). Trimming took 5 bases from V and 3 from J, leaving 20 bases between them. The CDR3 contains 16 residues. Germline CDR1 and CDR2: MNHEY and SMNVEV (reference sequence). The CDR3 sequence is CASSRMRGGPDYEQYF. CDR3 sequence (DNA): TGTGCCAGCAGTCGAATGAGAGGGGGACCGGACTACGAGCAGTACTTC.

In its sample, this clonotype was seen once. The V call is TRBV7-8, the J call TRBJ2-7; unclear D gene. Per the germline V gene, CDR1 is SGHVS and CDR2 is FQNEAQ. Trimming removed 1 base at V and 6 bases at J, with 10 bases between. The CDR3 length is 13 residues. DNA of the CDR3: TGTGCCAGCAGCTTAGGTGGAGTCAGCGAGCAGTACTTC. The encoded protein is CASSLGGVSEQYF.

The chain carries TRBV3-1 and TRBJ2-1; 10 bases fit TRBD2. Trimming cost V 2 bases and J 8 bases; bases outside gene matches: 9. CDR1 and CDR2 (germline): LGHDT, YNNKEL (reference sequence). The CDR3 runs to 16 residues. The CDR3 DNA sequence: TGTGCCAGCAGCCAATCCCTAGCGGGAGTTTATCATGAGCAGTTCTTC. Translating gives CASSQSLAGVYHEQFF.

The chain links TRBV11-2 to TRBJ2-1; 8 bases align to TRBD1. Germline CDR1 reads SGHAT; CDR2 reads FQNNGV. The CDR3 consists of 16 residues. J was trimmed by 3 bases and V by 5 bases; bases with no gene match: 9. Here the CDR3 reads CASSGRTGRNYNEQFF. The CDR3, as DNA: TGTGCCAGCAGCGGCCGGACAGGGAGGAACTACAATGAGCAGTTCTTC.

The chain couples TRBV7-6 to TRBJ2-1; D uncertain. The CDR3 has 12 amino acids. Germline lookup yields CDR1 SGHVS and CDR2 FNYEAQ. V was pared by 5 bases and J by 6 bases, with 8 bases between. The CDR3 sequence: CASSDPRNEQFF. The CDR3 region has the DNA TGTGCCAGCAGCGACCCACGCAATGAGCAGTTCTTC. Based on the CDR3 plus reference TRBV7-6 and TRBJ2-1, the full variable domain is GAGVSQSPRYKVTKRGQDVALRCDPISGHVSLYWYRQALGQGPEFLTYFNYEAQQDKSGLPNDRFSAERPEGSISTLTIQRTEQRDSAMYRCASSDPRNEQFFGPGTRLTVL.

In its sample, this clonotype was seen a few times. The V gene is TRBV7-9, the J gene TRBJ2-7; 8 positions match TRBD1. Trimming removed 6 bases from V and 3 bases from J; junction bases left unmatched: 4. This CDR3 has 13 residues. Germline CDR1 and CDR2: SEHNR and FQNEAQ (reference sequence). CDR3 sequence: CASSRTGLYEQYF. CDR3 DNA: TGTGCCAGCAGTCGGACAGGGCTCTACGAGCAGTACTTC.

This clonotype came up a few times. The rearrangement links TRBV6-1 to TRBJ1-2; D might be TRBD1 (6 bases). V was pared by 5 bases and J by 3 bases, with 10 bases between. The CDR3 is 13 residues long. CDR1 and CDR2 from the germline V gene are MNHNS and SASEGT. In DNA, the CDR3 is TGTGCCAGCAGTCCAGGGGCGCACTATGGCTACACCTTC. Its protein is CASSPGAHYGYTF.

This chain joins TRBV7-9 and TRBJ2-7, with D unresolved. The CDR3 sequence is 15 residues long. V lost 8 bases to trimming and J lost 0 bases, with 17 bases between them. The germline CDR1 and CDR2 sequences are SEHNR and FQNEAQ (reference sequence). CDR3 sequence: CASGKTTPHSYEQYF. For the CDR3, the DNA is TGTGCCAGCGGCAAAACAACGCCTCACTCCTACGAGCAGTACTTC.

CDR3 sequence (DNA): TGTGCCAGCAGTGAATTCGCGGGCTACGAGCAGTACTTC. Its translation is CASSEFAGYEQYF. The chain couples TRBV6-1 to TRBJ2-7, with a possible D match to TRBD2 (5 bases). The germline gives CDR1 MNHNS, CDR2 SASEGT. V shed 2 bases and J shed 3 bases, with 8 bases lying between them. The CDR3 loop spans 13 amino acids.

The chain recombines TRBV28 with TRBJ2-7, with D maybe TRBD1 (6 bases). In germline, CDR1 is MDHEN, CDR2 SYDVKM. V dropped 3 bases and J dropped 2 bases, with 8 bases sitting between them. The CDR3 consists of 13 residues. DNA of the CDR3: TGTGCCAGCAGTTTTACAGGGACCTACGAGCAGTACTTC. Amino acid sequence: CASSFTGTYEQYF.

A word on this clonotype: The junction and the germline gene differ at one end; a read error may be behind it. CDR3 DNA sequence: TGCAGTGCTGGAGAGGACACTGAAGCTTTCTTT. This encodes CSAGEDTEAFF. J is TRBJ1-1 and V is TRBV20-1; D is undetermined. There are 11 residues in the CDR3. Germline CDR1 DFQATT, CDR2 SNEGSKA (reference sequence).

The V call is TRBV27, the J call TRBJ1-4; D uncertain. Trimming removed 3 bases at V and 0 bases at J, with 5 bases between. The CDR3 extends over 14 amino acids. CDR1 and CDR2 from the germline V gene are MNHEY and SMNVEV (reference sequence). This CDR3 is CASSFVATNEKLFF. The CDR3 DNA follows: TGTGCCAGCAGTTTCGTCGCAACTAATGAAAAACTGTTTTTT.

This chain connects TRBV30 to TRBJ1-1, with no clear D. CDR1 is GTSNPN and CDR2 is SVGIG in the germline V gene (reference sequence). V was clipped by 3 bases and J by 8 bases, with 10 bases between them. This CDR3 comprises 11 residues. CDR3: CAWSWGSEAFF. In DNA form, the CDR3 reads TGTGCCTGGAGCTGGGGATCCGAAGCTTTCTTT. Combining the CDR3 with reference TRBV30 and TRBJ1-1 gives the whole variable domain SQTIHQWPATLVQPVGSPLSLECTVEGTSNPNLYWYRQAAGRGLQLLFYSVGIGQISSEVPQNLSASRPQDRQFILSSKKLLLSDSGFYLCAWSWGSEAFFGQGTRLTVV.

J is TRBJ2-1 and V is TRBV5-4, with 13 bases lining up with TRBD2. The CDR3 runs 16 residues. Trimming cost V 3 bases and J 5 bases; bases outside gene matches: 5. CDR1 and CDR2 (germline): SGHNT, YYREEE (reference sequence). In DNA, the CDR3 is TGTGCCAGCAGCTGGTCCGGGACTAGCGGGGACAATGAGCAGTTCTTC. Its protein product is CASSWSGTSGDNEQFF.

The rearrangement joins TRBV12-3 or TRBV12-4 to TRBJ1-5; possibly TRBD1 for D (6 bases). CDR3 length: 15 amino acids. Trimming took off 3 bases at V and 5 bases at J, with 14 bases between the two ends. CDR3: CASSFDRLGDQPQHF. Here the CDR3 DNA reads TGTGCCAGCAGTTTCGACAGGTTAGGCGATCAGCCCCAGCATTTT.

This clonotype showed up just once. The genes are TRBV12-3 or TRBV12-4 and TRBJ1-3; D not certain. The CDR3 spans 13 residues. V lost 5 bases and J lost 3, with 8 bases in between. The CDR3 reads CASSQIGGNTIYF. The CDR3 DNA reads TGTGCCAGCAGTCAGATAGGTGGAAACACCATATATTTT.

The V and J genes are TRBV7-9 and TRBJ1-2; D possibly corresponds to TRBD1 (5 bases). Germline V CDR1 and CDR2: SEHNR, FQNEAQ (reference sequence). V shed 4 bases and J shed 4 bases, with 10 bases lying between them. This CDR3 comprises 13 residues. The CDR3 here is CASSSPGLYGYTF. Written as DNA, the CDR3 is TGTGCCAGCAGCTCTCCGGGACTCTATGGCTACACCTTC.

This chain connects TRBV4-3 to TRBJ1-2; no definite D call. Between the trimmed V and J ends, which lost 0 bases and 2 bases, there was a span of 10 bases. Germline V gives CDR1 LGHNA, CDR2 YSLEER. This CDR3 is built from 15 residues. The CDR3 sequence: CASSQDTSVNYGYTF. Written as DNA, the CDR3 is TGCGCCAGCAGCCAAGATACGTCGGTGAACTATGGCTACACCTTC.

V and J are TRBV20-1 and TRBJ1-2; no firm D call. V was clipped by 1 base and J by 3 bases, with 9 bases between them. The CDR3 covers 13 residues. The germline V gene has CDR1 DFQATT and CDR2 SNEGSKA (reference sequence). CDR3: CSARGAQDYGYTF. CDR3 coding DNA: TGCAGTGCTAGAGGGGCCCAAGACTATGGCTACACCTTC.

This CDR3 reads CATSWTSGVGSSYEQYF. The CDR3 DNA reads as TGTGCCACCAGCTGGACTAGCGGGGTGGGGAGCTCCTACGAGCAGTACTTC. The chain has TRBV15 and TRBJ2-7; 12 bases align to TRBD2. The CDR3 sequence is 17 residues long. Germline V gene lookup returns CDR1 LNHNV and CDR2 YYDKDF (reference sequence). V trimming: 5 bases; J trimming: 0 bases; junction bases outside the gene matches: 8.

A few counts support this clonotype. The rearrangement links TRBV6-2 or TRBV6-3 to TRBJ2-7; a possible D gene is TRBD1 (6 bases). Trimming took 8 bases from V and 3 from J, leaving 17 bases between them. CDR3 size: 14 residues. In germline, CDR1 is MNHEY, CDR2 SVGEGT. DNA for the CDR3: TGTGCCAGCTCCGAGGACAGTTCCAGCTACGAGCAGTACTTC. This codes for CASSEDSSSYEQYF.

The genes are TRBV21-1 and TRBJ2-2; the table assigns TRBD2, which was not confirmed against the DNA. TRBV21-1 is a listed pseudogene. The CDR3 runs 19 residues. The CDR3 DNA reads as TGTGCCAGCAATCATTTGGGACTAGCGGGAGGGTTGAACACCGGGGAGCTGTTTTTT. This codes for CASNHLGLAGGLNTGELFF.

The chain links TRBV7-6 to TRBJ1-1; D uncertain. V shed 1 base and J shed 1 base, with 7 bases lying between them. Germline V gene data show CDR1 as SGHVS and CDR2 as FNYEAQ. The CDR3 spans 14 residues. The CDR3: CASSLGDANTEAFF. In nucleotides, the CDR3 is TGTGCCAGCAGCTTAGGAGACGCGAACACTGAAGCTTTCTTT. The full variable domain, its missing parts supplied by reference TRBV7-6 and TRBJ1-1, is GAGVSQSPRYKVTKRGQDVALRCDPISGHVSLYWYRQALGQGPEFLTYFNYEAQQDKSGLPNDRFSAERPEGSISTLTIQRTEQRDSAMYRCASSLGDANTEAFFGQGTRLTVV.

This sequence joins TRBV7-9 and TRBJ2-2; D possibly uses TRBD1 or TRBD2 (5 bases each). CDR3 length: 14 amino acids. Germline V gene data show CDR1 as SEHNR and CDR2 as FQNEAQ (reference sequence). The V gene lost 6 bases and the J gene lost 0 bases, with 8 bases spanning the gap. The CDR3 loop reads CASRGESNTGELFF. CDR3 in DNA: TGTGCCAGCAGAGGGGAGTCGAACACCGGGGAGCTGTTTTTT.